One and the same sample provided the 25 T cell receptor beta chains below, sequenced in a study of T-cell memory formation after mild COVID-19. MiXCR was run by TCRdb on the 5' RACE reads, yielding one entry per CDR3 protein. In the table there are roughly 510,000 distinct CDR3 sequences, approximately 15% of which are singletons. The specimen sequenced was PBMCs or a T cell subset sorted from them (not recorded which). The receptors derive from an adult woman who had mild COVID-19 (a few samples of this study predate the infection). Cell type and time point are not known.

This clonotype was found a few times. The chain links TRBV12-3 or TRBV12-4 to TRBJ2-7, with TRBD1 matching 9 bases. The ends lost 8 bases at V and 3 bases at J; junction bases unmatched: 5. The CDR3 runs to 13 residues. The CDR3 sequence: CASGPGQGYEQYF. CDR3 sequence (DNA): TGTGCCAGCGGACCGGGACAGGGCTACGAGCAGTACTTC.

This chain links TRBV19 with TRBJ2-7; 8 bases align to TRBD2. V was pared by 4 bases and J by 4 bases, with 6 bases of the junction left unmatched. The germline V gene encodes CDR1 LNHDA and CDR2 SQIVND (reference sequence). There are 14 residues in the CDR3. CDR3 loop: CASSTGLVQYEQYF. The CDR3 DNA is TGTGCCAGTAGTACGGGACTAGTTCAGTACGAGCAGTACTTC.

V is TRBV7-3 and J is TRBJ2-1; no definite D call. Germline V gene lookup returns CDR1 SGHTA and CDR2 FQGTGA. The CDR3 spans 16 residues. Trimming took off 2 bases at V and 0 bases at J, with 11 bases between the two ends. CDR3 amino acids: CASSLHSSSSYNEQFF. The CDR3 nucleotides are TGTGCCAGCAGCTTACACAGTTCAAGCTCCTACAATGAGCAGTTCTTC.

This clonotype was found a few times. V and J are TRBV6-5 and TRBJ2-1; a weak D match, TRBD2 (5 bases). This CDR3 is 17 amino acids long. V was trimmed by 4 bases and J by 0 bases, leaving 16 bases between them. Germline CDR1 is MNHEY and CDR2 is SVGAGI. The CDR3, as DNA: TGTGCCAGCAGTTTAGGGAGCAGCACTCGCTCCTACAATGAGCAGTTCTTC. Translation: CASSLGSSTRSYNEQFF.

The CDR3 here is CATSEQGDYSNQPQHF. As DNA, the CDR3 is TGTGCCACCAGCGAACAGGGGGACTATAGCAATCAGCCCCAGCATTTT. The chain joins TRBV15 to TRBJ1-5; 8 bases are a match to TRBD1. The CDR3 loop spans 16 amino acids. Trimming at V came to 5 bases and at J to 0 bases, leaving 6 bases not matched to a gene. The germline V gene encodes CDR1 LNHNV and CDR2 YYDKDF (reference sequence). The full variable domain, rest sourced from reference TRBV15 and TRBJ1-5, is DAMVIQNPRYQVTQFGKPVTLSCSQTLNHNVMYWYQQKSSQAPKLLFHYYDKDFNNEADTPDNFQSRRPNTSFCFLDIRSPGLGDTAMYLCATSEQGDYSNQPQHFGDGTRLSIL.

This clonotype was detected ten times or more. The chain carries TRBV29-1 and TRBJ2-2; D is unclear. The germline CDR1 and CDR2 sequences are SQVTM and ANQGSEA. Trimming left V 5 bases short and J 6 bases short, with 10 bases between. The CDR3 has 12 amino acids. This CDR3 is CSVQLWSGELFF. The DNA for the CDR3 is TGCAGCGTTCAGCTCTGGTCCGGGGAGCTGTTTTTT.

This clonotype was detected a few times. CDR3 bases: TGCGCCAGCAGCCGGGGACTAGCGGGAAACAATGAGCAGTTCTTC. It yields the protein CASSRGLAGNNEQFF. V usage is TRBV5-1 and J usage is TRBJ2-1; TRBD2 agrees at 13 bases. The V gene's germline CDR1 is SGHRS and CDR2 YFSETQ. CDR3 size: 15 residues. With V trimmed by 4 bases and J by 5 bases, 3 bases remained unmatched. Using reference TRBV5-1 and TRBJ2-1 for the parts outside the CDR3, the full variable domain is KAGVTQTPRYLIKTRGQQVTLSCSPISGHRSVSWYQQTPGQGLQFLFEYFSETQRNKGNFPGRFSGRQFSNSRSEMNVSTLELGDSALYLCASSRGLAGNNEQFFGPGTRLTVL.

This clonotype was recorded only once. J is TRBJ1-2 and V is TRBV5-5; a weak D match, TRBD1 (5 bases). The germline gives CDR1 SGHKS, CDR2 YYEKEE (reference sequence). This CDR3 region has 14 residues. V dropped 0 bases and J dropped 7 bases, with 13 bases sitting between them. In DNA, the CDR3 is TGTGCCAGCAGCTTGGTCGGGGCTGGACGTGGCTACACCTTC. It specifies CASSLVGAGRGYTF.

At least ten counts were recorded for this clonotype. The chain is built from TRBV30 and TRBJ2-7, with a tentative D call TRBD1 (6 bases). The CDR3 is made up of 16 amino acids. Trimming took 1 base from V and 4 from J, leaving 20 bases between them. Germline V gene sequence: CDR1 GTSNPN, CDR2 SVGIG (reference sequence). CDR3 nucleotides: TGTGCCTGGAGTGATGGACCAGGGGAATATAATTACGAGCAGTACTTC. Translation gives CAWSDGPGEYNYEQYF.

The table lists this clonotype with a few counts. The genes are TRBV30 and TRBJ2-7; TRBD2 might be the D (5 bases). Germline CDR1 reads GTSNPN; CDR2 reads SVGIG (reference sequence). CDR3 length: 13 residues. V shed 2 bases and J shed 6 bases, with 14 bases lying between them. The CDR3 region is CAWSSPGSREQYF. DNA for the CDR3: TGTGCCTGGAGTTCCCCGGGGAGTCGCGAGCAGTACTTC.

The chain recombines TRBV9 with TRBJ2-2; no clear D gene. Germline CDR1 SGDLS, CDR2 YYNGEE. V gave up 0 bases and J gave up 0 bases, with 12 bases separating them. The CDR3 length is 17 residues. DNA of the CDR3: TGTGCCAGCAGCGTAGCTCGGGCTACCTCGAACACCGGGGAGCTGTTTTTT. As protein: CASSVARATSNTGELFF.

This clonotype was counted between two and nine times. The rearrangement joins TRBV5-8 to TRBJ1-1; a weak D match, TRBD1 (6 bases). Germline V lookup: CDR1 SGHTS, CDR2 YDEGEE. The CDR3 contains 14 residues. Trimming left V 2 bases short and J 3 bases short, with 11 bases between. The DNA for the CDR3 is TGTGCCAGCAGCTTCACAGGGTACGACACTGAAGCTTTCTTT. Amino acid sequence: CASSFTGYDTEAFF.

This clonotype was observed a few times. The chain is built from TRBV4-2 and TRBJ2-1; 7 bases line up with TRBD1. The CDR3 sequence is 15 residues long. Germline V gene sequence: CDR1 LGHNA, CDR2 YNFKEQ. Germline trimming cut 2 bases from V and 4 bases from J; bases unmatched to any gene: 5. The CDR3 reads CASSQWTGAYNEQFF. CDR3 nucleotides: TGTGCCAGCAGCCAATGGACAGGAGCTTACAATGAGCAGTTCTTC.

This clonotype was observed a few times. CDR3 protein: CASSLVEGLETQYF. CDR3 nucleotide sequence: TGTGCCAGCAGCTTGGTGGAGGGCCTAGAGACCCAGTACTTC. The chain combines TRBV5-6 with TRBJ2-5; TRBD2 might be the D (6 bases). V shed 0 bases and J shed 4 bases, with 10 bases lying between them. CDR1 SGHDT and CDR2 YYEEEE come from the germline V gene. The CDR3 has 14 amino acids.

The rearrangement uses TRBV11-2 and TRBJ1-1; 8 bases line up with TRBD1. Germline V gene data show CDR1 as SGHAT and CDR2 as FQNNGV. The ends lost 6 bases at V and 3 bases at J; junction bases unmatched: 15. The CDR3 sequence is 17 residues long. CDR3 bases: TGTGCCAGCAGTCACACGGACAGGGTCCTCTTCCACACTGAAGCTTTCTTT. This sequence encodes CASSHTDRVLFHTEAFF.

The J gene is TRBJ2-7, the V gene TRBV6-5, with 8 bases that match TRBD2. V dropped 2 bases and J dropped 6; count of bases not matched to a gene: 9. CDR1 and CDR2 (germline): MNHEY, SVGAGI. The CDR3 spans 15 residues. This CDR3 reads CASSYGREGRREQYF. Here the CDR3 DNA reads TGTGCCAGCAGTTACGGCCGGGAGGGCCGTCGCGAGCAGTACTTC.

This clonotype appeared a few times. V gene TRBV20-1 combines with J gene TRBJ1-5; the D is unclear. Germline-derived CDR1 and CDR2 are DFQATT and SNEGSKA (reference sequence). V dropped 0 bases and J dropped 7 bases, with 10 bases sitting between them. The CDR3 sequence is 13 residues long. CDR3 sequence: CSARDQPGQPQHF. Written as DNA, the CDR3 is TGCAGTGCTAGAGATCAACCGGGGCAGCCCCAGCATTTT.

There are many counts of this clonotype. The rearrangement links TRBV10-3 to TRBJ2-7, with 8 bases lining up with TRBD1. CDR1 and CDR2 (germline): ENHRY, SYGVKD. V lost 1 base to trimming and J lost 3 bases; unmatched junction nucleotides: 5. The CDR3 is 15 residues long. The CDR3 region is CAISEWQGAIYEQYF. As DNA, the CDR3 is TGTGCCATCAGTGAGTGGCAGGGGGCTATCTACGAGCAGTACTTC.

The chain recombines TRBV20-1 with TRBJ1-2, with TRBD1 matching 7 bases. The ends lost 3 bases at V and 5 bases at J; junction bases unmatched: 9. Germline CDR1 reads DFQATT; CDR2 reads SNEGSKA (reference sequence). This CDR3 spans 14 amino acids. CDR3 loop: CSARGDSGTYGYTF. CDR3 sequence (DNA): TGCAGTGCTAGGGGGGACAGTGGAACGTATGGCTACACCTTC.

The sample holds many counts of this clonotype. The V call is TRBV2, the J call TRBJ1-2; perhaps TRBD1 as D (6 bases). CDR1 is SNHLY and CDR2 is FYNNEI in the germline V gene. V was clipped by 2 bases and J by 2 bases, with 15 bases between them. CDR3 length: 16 amino acids. CDR3 protein: CASSEWSGAMNYGYTF. As DNA, the CDR3 is TGTGCCAGCAGTGAATGGTCAGGGGCCATGAACTATGGCTACACCTTC.

This clonotype turned up a few times. The chain uses TRBV5-1 and TRBJ1-5, with D possibly TRBD1 on 5 matching bases. Trimming cost V 4 bases and J 0 bases, with 11 bases left between them. The germline CDR1 and CDR2 sequences are SGHRS and YFSETQ. The CDR3 has 15 amino acids. CDR3 DNA sequence: TGCGCCAGCAGCACCGGGGACGGTAGCAATCAGCCCCAGCATTTT. This translates into CASSTGDGSNQPQHF.

This clonotype has more than one count but fewer than ten. This sequence joins TRBV14 and TRBJ2-7; D assignment may be TRBD1 or TRBD2 (6 bases each). The V end lost 3 bases, the J end lost 7 bases, and 34 bases lay between the germline ends. The CDR3 length is 20 residues. The V gene's germline CDR1 is SGHDN and CDR2 FVKESK. For the CDR3, the DNA is TGTGCCAGCAGCCAGATCTTGGGGGTCCTCCCCGGAGGGGGTCCGGGGGAGCAGTACTTC. Translated, it gives CASSQILGVLPGGGPGEQYF.

This clonotype has a count of ten or more. CDR3: CASSMGTGGAYF. Written as DNA, the CDR3 is TGTGCCAGCAGCATGGGGACAGGGGGCGCTTATTTT. The chain joins TRBV7-9 to TRBJ2-3, with TRBD1 matching 12 bases. The CDR3 runs to 12 residues. The germline CDR1 and CDR2 sequences are SEHNR and FQNEAQ (reference sequence). J lost 15 bases, V lost 5 bases, and 6 bases had no gene match.

The chain links TRBV19 to TRBJ1-1; a weak D match, TRBD1 (5 bases). The V gene's germline CDR1 is LNHDA and CDR2 SQIVND (reference sequence). The CDR3 contains 13 residues. Trimming took 8 bases from V and 3 from J, leaving 13 bases between them. The CDR3 bases are TGTGCCAGTCAGGGTTTCGTGTACACTGAAGCTTTCTTT. Its protein product is CASQGFVYTEAFF.

Many counts were recorded for this clonotype. The chain combines TRBV29-1 with TRBJ2-1, with 9 bases lining up with TRBD2. CDR1 SQVTM and CDR2 ANQGSEA come from the germline V gene. This CDR3 is 16 amino acids long. J gave up 0 bases and V 6 bases, and 9 bases lay outside the gene matches. CDR3 bases: TGCAGCGTGGGGACTAGCTTCCTAAGCTCCTACAATGAGCAGTTCTTC. This encodes CSVGTSFLSSYNEQFF.